This T cell receptor beta chain was captured in a study of T cells after yellow fever vaccination (dated by TCRdb to the late 2010s). Concerning the study at large: Libraries from fractions with low cell numbers were prepared with the SMART-Seq v4 Ultra Low Input RNA kit. To track T-cell clones before and after primary and booster YFV17D yellow fever vaccination, bulk TCR alpha and beta repertoires were sequenced longitudinally. Two healthy male donors, one aged 18 to 30 and one aged 30 to 40 years, made up the cohort. Blood was drawn at multiple timepoints before and after primary and secondary immunization, with bulk PBMC replicates and cell subsets isolated. Study-wide findings and limitations: Compared with the primary T-cell response, the secondary T-cell response was weaker but faster, peaking on day 5 rather than day 15. Computational filtering was required because FACS-sorted repertoires could contain abundant contaminating clonotypes from the bulk population. After the booster, most clones that had expanded after primary vaccination were detected again (approximately 95% of CD4 and around 88% of CD8), suggesting broad maintenance of memory. A small fraction of clonotypes showed up in both the CD4 and CD8 compartments, probably as a result of convergent recombination. Because the study included only a couple of donors, the extent to which the findings can be generalized is limited.

Cut back by 7 bases and 5 bases, the V and J ends lie 12 bases apart. The CDR3 measures 13 amino acids from cysteine to phenylalanine. Just the 39-base CDR3 DNA is kept, in frame starting at base 1. TCR cDNA was synthesized by 5'RACE template switching, through which a universal primer site and unique molecular identifiers were introduced. cDNA synthesis was primed from both the TCR alpha and TCR beta constant segments. Library amplification involved two PCR steps, and the second step added sample barcodes and sequencing adapters. Sequencing of the libraries was done on either Illumina HiSeq 2500 (2x100 bp) or NovaSeq (2x150 bp). The paper's processing steps were these. Demultiplexing of reads and collapsing into UMI consensus sequences were performed with MIGEC, and V(D)J alignment was carried out with MiXCR. Vaccine-responding clonotypes were defined with edgeR using replicate PBMC samples, requiring FDR below 0.01 and a log2 fold change above 5 up to day 15. Each bulk clonotype was labeled CD4 or CD8 based on which sequenced repertoire, CD4 or CD8, contained the clonotype at higher abundance. TCRdb reran the public reads through fastp at Q25 and MiXCR, keeping productive beta chains. Under each unique CDR3 protein, matching rows form one entry showing the most common genes and DNA. TCRdb's processing, not the authors', yielded these V and J calls. Across this sample there are approximately 110,000 distinct CDR3 sequences, with under 8% seen only once. Approximately 2.7% of the sample lies in the top ten.

The label giving this sample's treatment or condition can be read as: live attenuated yellow fever vaccine strain. PBMCs were isolated from peripheral blood using a standard Ficoll-Paque protocol. Dynabeads CD4 and CD8 positive selection kits were used to isolate the CD4 and CD8 T-cell fractions. RNA was extracted with TriZol from bulk PBMCs, CD4 and CD8 fractions, and dextramer-positive and dextramer-negative fractions. This clonotype was picked up many times. Its antigen is not yet known. No per-base quality is available; no much larger clone lies one base away. This sequence was found in a man younger than 35 who received the YFV17D yellow fever vaccine. The rearrangement combines TRBV12-3 or TRBV12-4 with TRBJ2-1; confidence is insufficient to name the D gene. The sequenced sample was CD4+ T cells sorted from PBMCs, obtained more than 8 days after the first yellow fever vaccination. The CDR3 in this case is CASTPALNNEQFF. The DNA reads as follows: TGTGCCAGCACTCCCGCCCTTAACAATGAGCAGTTCTTC.